These 11 T cell receptor beta chains came from one sample sequenced in a study of T cell responses to AZD1222 COVID-19 vaccine. The table came from immunoSEQ multiplex PCR; TCRdb's copy has only in-frame clones and leaves some out. This table has over 70,000 clones, 60% to 85% appearing once. Specimen: peripheral blood, collected 28 days after the second dose of the MenACWY control vaccine. The receptors originated from an adult who received the MenACWY meningococcal vaccine as a control.

V is TRBV2 and J is TRBJ2-7; D gene ambiguous. CDR1 is SNHLY, CDR2 FYNNEI, per germline. V lost 5 bases, J lost 2 bases, and 16 bases lay in between. The CDR3 has 15 residues. CDR3 coding DNA: TGTGCCAGCAGTCCGGGTCGCCAGTTCGCCTACGAGCAGTACTTC. Translating gives CASSPGRQFAYEQYF.

The chain recombines TRBV5-4 with TRBJ2-5, with TRBD1 matching over 9 bases. The CDR3 runs 13 residues. J lost 5 bases, V lost 4 bases, and 3 bases had no gene match. Germline lookup yields CDR1 SGHNT and CDR2 YYREEE (reference sequence). DNA for the CDR3: TGTGCCAGCAGCGGGGACAGGGTGGAGACCCAGTACTTC. Its protein is CASSGDRVETQYF.

This sequence joins TRBV28 and TRBJ2-5; D is uncertain. The CDR3 runs to 12 residues. The ends were cut back, 2 bases at V and 5 bases at J, with 6 bases in the middle. Germline assignment: CDR1 MDHEN and CDR2 SYDVKM. CDR3 coding DNA: TGTGCCAGCAGTTTAGTTCGGGAGACCCAGTACTTC. Its protein is CASSLVRETQYF.

V gene TRBV6-2 or TRBV6-3 combines with J gene TRBJ2-7; D is perhaps TRBD1 or TRBD2 (6 bases each). Germline values: CDR1 MNHEY, CDR2 SVGEGT. Trimming removed 2 bases at V and 1 base at J, with 21 bases between. The CDR3 loop spans 18 amino acids. CDR3: CASSYPMRGDRFSYEQYF. The CDR3 DNA reads TGTGCCAGCAGTTACCCCATGAGGGGGGACCGTTTTTCCTACGAGCAGTACTTC.

The chain carries TRBV9 and TRBJ2-5, with 14 bases identical to TRBD2. The DNA matches TRBJ2-7 better at its end, which makes the J call doubtful. The CDR3 extends over 15 amino acids. The germline V gene has CDR1 SGDLS and CDR2 YYNGEE. The CDR3 sequence is CASSVEGLAGDEQYF. Written as DNA, the CDR3 is TGTGCCAGCAGCGTAGAGGGACTAGCGGGAGACGAGCAGTACTTC.

The chain employs TRBV5-1 and TRBJ2-7, with D hard to call. The germline V and J ends were trimmed by 3 bases and 0 bases, with 10 bases remaining between them. Per germline, CDR1 SGHRS and CDR2 YFSETQ. The CDR3 contains 14 residues. The CDR3 bases are TGCGCCAGCAGCTCTAAGTTAGACTCCTACGAGCAGTACTTC. Protein: CASSSKLDSYEQYF.

The sample holds a few counts of this clone. This chain links TRBV20-1 with TRBJ2-7; the D is unclear. V lost 7 bases, J lost 0 bases, and 10 bases lay in between. The CDR3 extends over 12 amino acids. Germline lookup yields CDR1 DFQATT and CDR2 SNEGSKA (reference sequence). CDR3 nucleotide sequence: TGCAGTGTTACTGAATACTCCTACGAGCAGTACTTC. It is translated as CSVTEYSYEQYF.

About this clone: Sequence at one end of the junction differs from germline and may be a read error. V usage is TRBV10-3 and J usage is TRBJ1-6; no definite D call. Germline V gives CDR1 ENHRY, CDR2 SYGVKD. This CDR3 region has 14 residues. The CDR3: CAICEVPKGSPLHF. The DNA for the CDR3 is TGTGCCATCTGTGAGGTACCTAAGGGTTCACCCCTCCACTTT.

The V call is TRBV2, the J call TRBJ2-1; D not resolved. V was clipped by 1 base and J by 6 bases, with 16 bases between them. This CDR3 has 16 residues. The germline CDR1 and CDR2 sequences are SNHLY and FYNNEI. CDR3 coding DNA: TGTGCCAGCAGTGAAGGGGCAGTCAACCTAATCAATGAGCAGTTCTTC. Translating gives CASSEGAVNLINEQFF.

The V call is TRBV5-5, the J call TRBJ1-1, with no clear D. Germline V gives CDR1 SGHKS, CDR2 YYEKEE (reference sequence). The CDR3 spans 12 residues. Trimming pared 0 bases from V and 7 bases from J, leaving 7 bases between. Here the CDR3 reads CASSLASNEAFF. The CDR3 region has the DNA TGTGCCAGCAGCTTGGCCTCAAATGAAGCTTTCTTT.

V is TRBV19 and J is TRBJ1-6; tentatively, D is TRBD1 (6 bases). V lost 1 base and J lost 10, with 14 bases in between. The CDR3 spans 15 residues. The germline V gene has CDR1 LNHDA and CDR2 SQIVND (reference sequence). The CDR3 DNA reads as TGTGCCAGTAGTATAGGGGACATACTTAACTCACCCCTCCACTTT. The encoded protein is CASSIGDILNSPLHF.